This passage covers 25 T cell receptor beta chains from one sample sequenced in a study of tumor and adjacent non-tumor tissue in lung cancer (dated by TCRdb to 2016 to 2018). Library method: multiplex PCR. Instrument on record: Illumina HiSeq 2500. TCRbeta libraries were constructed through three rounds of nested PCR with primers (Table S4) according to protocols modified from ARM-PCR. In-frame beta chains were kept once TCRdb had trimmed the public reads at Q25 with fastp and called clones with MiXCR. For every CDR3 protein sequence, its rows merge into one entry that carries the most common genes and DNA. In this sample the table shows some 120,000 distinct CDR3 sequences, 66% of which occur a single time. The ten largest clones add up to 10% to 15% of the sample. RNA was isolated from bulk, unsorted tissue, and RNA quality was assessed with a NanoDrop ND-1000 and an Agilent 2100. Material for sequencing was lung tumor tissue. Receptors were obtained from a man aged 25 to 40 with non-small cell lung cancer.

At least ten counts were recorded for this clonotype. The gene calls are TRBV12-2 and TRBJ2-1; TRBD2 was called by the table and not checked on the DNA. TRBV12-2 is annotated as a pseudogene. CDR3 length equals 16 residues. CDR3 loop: CASRPRASGRYNEQFF. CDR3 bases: TGTGCAAGTCGCCCTCGAGCTAGCGGGCGATACAATGAGCAGTTCTTC.

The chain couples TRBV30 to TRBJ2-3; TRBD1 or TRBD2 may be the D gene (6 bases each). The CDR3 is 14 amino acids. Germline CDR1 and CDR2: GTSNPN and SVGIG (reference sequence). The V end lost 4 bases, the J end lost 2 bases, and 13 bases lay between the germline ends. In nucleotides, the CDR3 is TGTGCCTGGATGAAGGGGGGAAACACAGATACGCAGTATTTT. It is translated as CAWMKGGNTDTQYF.

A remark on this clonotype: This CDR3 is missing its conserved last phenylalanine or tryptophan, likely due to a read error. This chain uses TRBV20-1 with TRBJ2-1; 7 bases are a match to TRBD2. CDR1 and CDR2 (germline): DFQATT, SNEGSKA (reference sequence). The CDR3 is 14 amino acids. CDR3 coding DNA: TGCAATGCTCGGGACTACCTTACCTACAATGAGCAGTTCTTA. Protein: CNARDYLTYNEQFL.

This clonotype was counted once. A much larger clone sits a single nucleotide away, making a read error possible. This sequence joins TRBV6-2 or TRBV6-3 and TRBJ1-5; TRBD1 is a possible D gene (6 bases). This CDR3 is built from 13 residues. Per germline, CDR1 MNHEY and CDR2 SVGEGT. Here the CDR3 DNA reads TGTGGCAGCAGGGAGGACAGTCATCAGCCCCAGCATTTT. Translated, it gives CGSREDSHQPQHF.

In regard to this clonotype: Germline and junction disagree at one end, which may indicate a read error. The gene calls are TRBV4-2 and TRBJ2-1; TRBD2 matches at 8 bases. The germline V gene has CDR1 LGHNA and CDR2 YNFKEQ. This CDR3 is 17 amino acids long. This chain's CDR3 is CAISQPTGTRGRDEQFF. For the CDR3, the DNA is TGTGCCATCAGCCAGCCCACCGGGACTAGAGGTCGAGATGAGCAGTTCTTC.

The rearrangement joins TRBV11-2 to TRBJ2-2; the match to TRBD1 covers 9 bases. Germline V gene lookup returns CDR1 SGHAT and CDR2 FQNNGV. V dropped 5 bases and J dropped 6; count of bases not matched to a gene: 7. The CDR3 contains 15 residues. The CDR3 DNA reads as TGTGCCAGCAGCCTGGGGACAGGGTTGGCCGGGGAGCTGTTTTTT. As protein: CASSLGTGLAGELFF.

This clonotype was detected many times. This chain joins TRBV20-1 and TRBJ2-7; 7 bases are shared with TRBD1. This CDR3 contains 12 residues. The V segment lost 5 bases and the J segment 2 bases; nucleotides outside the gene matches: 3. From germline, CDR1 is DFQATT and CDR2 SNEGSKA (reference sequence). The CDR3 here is CSARTGAYEQYF. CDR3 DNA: TGCAGTGCTCGAACAGGGGCCTACGAGCAGTACTTC.

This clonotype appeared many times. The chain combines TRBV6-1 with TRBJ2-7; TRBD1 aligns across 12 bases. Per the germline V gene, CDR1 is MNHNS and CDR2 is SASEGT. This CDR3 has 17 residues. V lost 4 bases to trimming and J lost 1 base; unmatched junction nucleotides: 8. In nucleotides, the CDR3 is TGTGCCAGCAGTGCAGGGACAGGGGGCGCGGGATCCTACGAGCAGTACTTC. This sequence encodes CASSAGTGGAGSYEQYF.

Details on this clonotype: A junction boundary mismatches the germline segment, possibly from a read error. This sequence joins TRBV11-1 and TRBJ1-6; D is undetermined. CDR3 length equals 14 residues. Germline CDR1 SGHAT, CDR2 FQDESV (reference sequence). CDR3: CARSADTYNSSLHF. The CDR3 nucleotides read TGTGCTAGGAGCGCCGACACTTATAATTCATCCCTCCACTTT.

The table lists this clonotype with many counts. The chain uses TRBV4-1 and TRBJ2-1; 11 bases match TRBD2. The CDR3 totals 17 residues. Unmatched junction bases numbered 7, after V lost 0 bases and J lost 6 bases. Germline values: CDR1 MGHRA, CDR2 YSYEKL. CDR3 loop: CASSQDYLAGGGNEQFF. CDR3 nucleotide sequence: TGCGCCAGCAGCCAAGACTACCTAGCGGGGGGCGGCAATGAGCAGTTCTTC.

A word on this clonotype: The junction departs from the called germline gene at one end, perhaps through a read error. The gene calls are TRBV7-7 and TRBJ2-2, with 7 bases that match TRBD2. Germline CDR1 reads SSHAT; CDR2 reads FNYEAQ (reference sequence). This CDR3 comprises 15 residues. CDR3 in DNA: TGTGCTAGCAGCTCAGGACTAGCGAACACCGGGGAGCTGTTTTTT. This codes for CASSSGLANTGELFF.

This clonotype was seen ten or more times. In DNA form, the CDR3 reads TGCAGCGCCGAGGCAGGGGCCAAAAACATTCAGTACTTC. It translates to CSAEAGAKNIQYF. The chain has TRBV29-1 and TRBJ2-4; the D gene is possibly TRBD1 (5 bases). The V gene lost 7 bases and the J gene lost 1 base, with 11 bases spanning the gap. From germline, CDR1 is SQVTM and CDR2 ANQGSEA. The CDR3 spans 13 residues.

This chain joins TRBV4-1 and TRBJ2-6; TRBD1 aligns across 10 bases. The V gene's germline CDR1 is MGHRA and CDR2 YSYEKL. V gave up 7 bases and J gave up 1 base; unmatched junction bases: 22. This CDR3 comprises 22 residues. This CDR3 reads CASNTFEGAAGQGVSGANVLTF. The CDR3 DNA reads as TGCGCCAGCAATACCTTCGAAGGGGCGGCTGGACAGGGGGTGTCTGGGGCCAACGTCCTGACTTTC.

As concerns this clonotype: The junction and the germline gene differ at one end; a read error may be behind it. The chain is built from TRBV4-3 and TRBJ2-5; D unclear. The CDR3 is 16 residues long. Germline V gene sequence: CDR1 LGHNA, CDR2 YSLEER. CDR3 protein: CASSQSFGRPQETQHF. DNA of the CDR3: TGCGCCAGCAGCCAAAGTTTCGGACGACCCCAAGAGACCCAGCACTTC.

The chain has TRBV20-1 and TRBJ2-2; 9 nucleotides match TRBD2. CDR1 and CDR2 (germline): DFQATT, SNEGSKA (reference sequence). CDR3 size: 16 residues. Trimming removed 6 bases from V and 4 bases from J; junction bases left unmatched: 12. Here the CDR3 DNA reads TGCAGTGCCGCGTCTGGGACTAGCAGACTCACCGGGGAGCTGTTTTTT. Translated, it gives CSAASGTSRLTGELFF.

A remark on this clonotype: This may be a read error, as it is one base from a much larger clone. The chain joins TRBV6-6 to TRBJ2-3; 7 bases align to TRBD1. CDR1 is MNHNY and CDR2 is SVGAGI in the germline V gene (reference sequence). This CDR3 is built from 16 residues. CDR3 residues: CASQLSMGIGTDSQYF. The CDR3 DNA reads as TGTGCCAGCCAGTTATCGATGGGTATAGGGACAGATTCGCAGTATTTT.

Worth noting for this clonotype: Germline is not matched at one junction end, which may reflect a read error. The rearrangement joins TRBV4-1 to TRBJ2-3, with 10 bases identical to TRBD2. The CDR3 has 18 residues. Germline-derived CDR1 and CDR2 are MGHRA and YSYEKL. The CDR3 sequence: CARSQGASGSWSTDTQYF. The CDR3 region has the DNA TGCGCCCGCAGCCAAGGAGCTAGCGGGAGTTGGAGCACAGATACGCAGTATTTT.

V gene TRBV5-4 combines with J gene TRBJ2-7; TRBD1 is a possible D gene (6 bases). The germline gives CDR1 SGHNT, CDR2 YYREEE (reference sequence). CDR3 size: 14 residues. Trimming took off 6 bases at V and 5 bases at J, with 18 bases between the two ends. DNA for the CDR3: TGTGCCAGCAACTCCCGGGGCAGGGGAGACGAGCAGTACTTC. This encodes CASNSRGRGDEQYF.

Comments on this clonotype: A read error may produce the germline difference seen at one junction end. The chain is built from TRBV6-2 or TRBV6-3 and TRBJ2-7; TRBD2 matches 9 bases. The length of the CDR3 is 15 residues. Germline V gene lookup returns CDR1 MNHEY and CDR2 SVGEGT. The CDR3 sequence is CVSTRMTSGSYEQYF. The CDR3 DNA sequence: TGTGTCAGCACCAGAATGACTAGCGGTTCCTACGAGCAGTATTTC.

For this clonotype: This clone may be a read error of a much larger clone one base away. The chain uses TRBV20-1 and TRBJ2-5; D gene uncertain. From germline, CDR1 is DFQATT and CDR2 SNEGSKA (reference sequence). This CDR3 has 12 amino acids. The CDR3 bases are TGCAATGCTCCCCGGGCGACGGAGACCCAGTACTTC. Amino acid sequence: CNAPRATETQYF.

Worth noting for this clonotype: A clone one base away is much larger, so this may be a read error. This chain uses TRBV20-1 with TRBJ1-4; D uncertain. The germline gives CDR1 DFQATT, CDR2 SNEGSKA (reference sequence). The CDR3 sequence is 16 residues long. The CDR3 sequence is CSTSSPEAAALKGLFF. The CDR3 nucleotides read TGCAGTACTAGCTCCCCAGAGGCAGCGGCCCTGAAGGGACTGTTTTTT.

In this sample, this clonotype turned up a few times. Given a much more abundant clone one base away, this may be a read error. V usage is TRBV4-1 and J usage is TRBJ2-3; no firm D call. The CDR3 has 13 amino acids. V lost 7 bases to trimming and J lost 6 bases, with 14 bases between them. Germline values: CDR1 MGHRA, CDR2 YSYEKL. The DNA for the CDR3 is TGCGCCAGCAACCTGGGGATCTCTGATACGCAGTATTTT. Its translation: CASNLGISDTQYF.

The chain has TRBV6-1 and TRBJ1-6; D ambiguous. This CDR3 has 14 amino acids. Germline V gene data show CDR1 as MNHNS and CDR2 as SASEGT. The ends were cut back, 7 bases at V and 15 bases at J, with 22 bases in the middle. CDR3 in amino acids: CASKIGSLNPRLHF. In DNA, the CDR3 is TGTGCCAGCAAAATTGGAAGCTTAAATCCACGCCTCCACTTT.

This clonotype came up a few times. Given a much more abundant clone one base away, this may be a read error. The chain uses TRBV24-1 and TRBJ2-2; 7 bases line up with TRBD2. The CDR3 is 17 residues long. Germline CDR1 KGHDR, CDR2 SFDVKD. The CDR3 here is CTTSDSEGTKDTGELFF. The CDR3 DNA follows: TGTACCACCAGTGATAGTGAGGGGACTAAGGACACCGGGGAGCTGTTTTTT.

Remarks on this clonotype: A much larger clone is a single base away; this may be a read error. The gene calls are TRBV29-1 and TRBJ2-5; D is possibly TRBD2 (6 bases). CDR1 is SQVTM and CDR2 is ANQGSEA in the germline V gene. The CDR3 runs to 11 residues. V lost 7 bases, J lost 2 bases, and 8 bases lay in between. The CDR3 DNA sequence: TGCAGCGCTGGGACTCAAGAGACCCAGTACTTC. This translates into CSAGTQETQYF.